The 10 T cell receptor beta chains in this list originate from one sample, sequenced in a study of shared clonotypes between healthy human individuals. Naive CD8 cells, CD45RO-negative and positively selected for CCR7, excluded terminally differentiated effector memory CD45RA+ cells. The method was immunoSEQ multiplex PCR; TCRdb's version includes in-frame clones alone and lacks a portion of them. The sample yields approximately 810,000 clones, 80% to 95% seen once. The sequenced sample was naive CD8+ T cells sorted from blood. The origin of the receptors is a man between 25 and 39 years old in good health.

The rearrangement joins TRBV7-2 to TRBJ1-1; D is unresolved. Trimming cost V 3 bases and J 2 bases, with 4 bases left between them. The V gene's germline CDR1 is SGHTA and CDR2 FQGNSA. This CDR3 has 12 residues. In nucleotides, the CDR3 is TGTGCCAGCAGCTTTGGCAACACTGAAGCTTTCTTT. It codes for CASSFGNTEAFF.

The chain recombines TRBV15 with TRBJ1-1, with 9 bases identical to TRBD1. V lost 8 bases and J lost 0; bases outside the gene matches: 10. This CDR3 spans 16 amino acids. Germline V CDR1 and CDR2: LNHNV, YYDKDF (reference sequence). CDR3 residues: CATSTTGQGMNTEAFF. The CDR3, as DNA: TGTGCCACCTCTACTACGGGACAGGGAATGAACACTGAAGCTTTCTTT.

The J gene is TRBJ2-2, the V gene TRBV7-6; D is unclear. Trimming took 3 bases from V and 1 from J, leaving 12 bases between them. CDR1 SGHVS and CDR2 FNYEAQ come from the germline V gene. The CDR3 is 16 amino acids. This CDR3 is CASSFAAFGNTGELFF. DNA for the CDR3: TGTGCCAGCAGCTTTGCGGCCTTTGGGAACACCGGGGAGCTGTTTTTT.

The count of this clone is one. The gene calls are TRBV7-9 and TRBJ2-3; D gene uncertain. V was clipped by 0 bases and J by 4 bases, with 8 bases between them. CDR1 is SEHNR, CDR2 FQNEAQ, per germline (reference sequence). The CDR3 contains 14 residues. CDR3 nucleotides: TGTGCCAGCAGCTTAGCCCAGGTGGCAGATACGCAGTATTTT. This encodes CASSLAQVADTQYF. The full variable domain, with the rest looked up from reference TRBV7-9 and TRBJ2-3, is DTGVSQNPRHKITKRGQNVTFRCDPISEHNRLYWYRQTLGQGPEFLTYFQNEAQLEKSRLLSDRFSAERPKGSFSTLEIQRTEQGDSAMYLCASSLAQVADTQYFGPGTRLTVL.

This chain joins TRBV6-1 and TRBJ2-1; 13 bases align to TRBD2. The length of the CDR3 is 16 residues. The junction had 4 bases not matched to a gene; V was cut back by 2 bases and J by 6 bases. Germline V gene data show CDR1 as MNHNS and CDR2 as SASEGT. The CDR3 DNA sequence: TGTGCCAGCAGTGAATGGGGGACTAGCGGGATCAATGAGCAGTTCTTC. Encoded protein: CASSEWGTSGINEQFF.

This chain connects TRBV5-6 to TRBJ2-3; D remains unclear. CDR1 and CDR2 from the germline V gene are SGHDT and YYEEEE. Trimming pared 6 bases from V and 8 bases from J, leaving 13 bases between. The length of the CDR3 is 12 residues. CDR3 DNA: TGTGCCAGCAACACCACGGCAGCTACGCAGTATTTT. Protein product: CASNTTAATQYF.

CDR3 loop: CASSPGTGRYNEQFF. The CDR3 DNA reads as TGTGCCAGCAGCCCCGGGACAGGGCGATACAATGAGCAGTTCTTC. The chain couples TRBV11-2 to TRBJ2-1; 9 bases line up with TRBD1. CDR3 size: 15 residues. With V trimmed by 5 bases and J by 4 bases, 6 bases remained unmatched. Germline loops: CDR1 SGHAT, CDR2 FQNNGV.

In this sample, this clone turned up a few times. The rearrangement links TRBV6-5 to TRBJ2-7, with 8 positions matching TRBD1. With V trimmed by 5 bases and J by 2 bases, 8 bases remained unmatched. CDR1 is MNHEY and CDR2 is SVGAGI in the germline V gene. The CDR3 is made up of 15 amino acids. In DNA form, the CDR3 reads TGTGCCAGCAGTCCGGAACAACAGGGGGCCTACGAGCAGTACTTC. Translation: CASSPEQQGAYEQYF.

The CDR3 here is CASGATWGYTF. CDR3 coding DNA: TGTGCCAGCGGCGCAACATGGGGCTACACCTTC. The chain has TRBV27 and TRBJ1-2, with unresolved D. Germline CDR1 and CDR2: MNHEY and SMNVEV (reference sequence). The CDR3 runs 11 residues. Trimming stripped 8 bases from V and 8 bases from J, with 12 bases between.

The V and J genes are TRBV9 and TRBJ2-1, with 11 nucleotides matching TRBD2. Trimming cost V 0 bases and J 8 bases; bases outside gene matches: 7. CDR3 length: 16 residues. CDR1 SGDLS and CDR2 YYNGEE come from the germline V gene. In DNA, the CDR3 is TGTGCCAGCAGCGTAGAGGGACTAGCGGTCACACATGAGCAGTTCTTC. Its translation: CASSVEGLAVTHEQFF.